These T cell receptor beta chains were read from a single sample in a study of early T cells in non-severe SARS-CoV-2 infection. TCRdb independently ran MiXCR on the 5' RACE reads; one entry per CDR3 protein. The sample holds about 52,000 distinct CDR3 sequences, approximately 9.9% seen once. Material: whole blood. The receptors derive from an adult who was a healthcare worker with PCR-confirmed SARS-CoV-2 infection or an uninfected control (not recorded which). CDR3s include the opening cysteine and the closing phenylalanine or tryptophan. D genes are given only for firm matches. Size is omitted from some rows. Given values are once, few, many or a class for expanded clones.

v_call	d_call	j_call	clone_size	cdr3_aa	cdr3_nt
TRBV7-2	NA	TRBJ2-6	many	CASSLGGTGANVLTF	TGTGCCAGCAGCTTAGGAGGGACGGGGGCCAACGTCCTGACTTTC
TRBV4-1	NA	TRBJ2-5	many	CASSRDGGLWDPQYF	TGCGCCAGCAGCCGAGACGGCGGACTTTGGGACCCCCAGTACTTC
TRBV4-2	TRBD1	TRBJ1-1	NA	CASSQVGQGNTEAFF	TGTGCCAGCAGCCAAGTTGGACAGGGCAACACTGAAGCTTTCTTT
TRBV7-8	TRBD1	TRBJ2-3	many	CASRRQGIWTDTQYF	TGTGCCAGCAGACGACAGGGGATTTGGACAGATACGCAGTATTTT
TRBV25-1	TRBD2	TRBJ2-7	few	CASTPRYSSGSYEQYF	TGTGCCAGCACTCCTCGCTACTCTAGCGGTTCGTACGAGCAGTACTTC
TRBV6-2/TRBV6-3	TRBD1	TRBJ1-5	few	CASSYSSGQENQPQHF	TGTGCCAGCAGTTACTCTTCAGGACAGGAAAATCAGCCCCAGCATTTT
TRBV29-1	NA	TRBJ2-7	many	CSVAGLQAAGGEQYF	TGCAGCGTTGCGGGGCTGCAGGCAGCCGGCGGCGAGCAGTACTTC
TRBV6-1	TRBD1	TRBJ1-3	many	CASSEYDRAGNTIYF	TGTGCCAGCAGTGAATATGACAGGGCTGGAAACACCATATATTTT
TRBV4-3	NA	TRBJ2-3	many	CASSQERDTQYF	TGCGCCAGCAGCCAAGAACGAGATACGCAGTATTTT
TRBV7-9	NA	TRBJ2-5	NA	CASSFPGNQETQYF	TGTGCCAGCAGCTTCCCGGGTAACCAAGAGACCCAGTACTTC
TRBV7-2	NA	TRBJ2-1	few	CASSRMTGEQFF	TGTGCCAGCAGCCGCATGACCGGGGAGCAGTTCTTC
TRBV4-3	NA	TRBJ2-2	few	CASSQGHTGELFF	TGCGCCAGCAGCCAAGGCCATACCGGGGAGCTGTTTTTT